This T cell receptor (beta chain) stems from a study of cytomegalovirus exposure and HLA in healthy donors. The study's findings and limits: Associated with HLA alleles at 0.05 false discovery rate in a later analysis were over 15,000 TCR beta sequences. Highly shared variants forming one cluster were likely a sequencing artifact.

Comments on this clone: Its antigen is unidentified.

The PCR made use of 60 Vbeta and 13 Jbeta primers. Sequencing used immunoSEQ multiplex PCR; TCRdb keeps in-frame clones, though not all of them. The sample includes roughly 140,000 clones, roughly 76% of them seen just once. The ends were cut back, 5 bases at V and 0 bases at J, with 11 bases in the middle. Germline V CDR1 and CDR2: SGHTA, FQGNSA. The CDR3 is made up of 14 amino acids. The V gene is TRBV7-2, the J gene TRBJ2-7; D is possibly TRBD1 (5 bases). Input material: PBMCs. This sequence was found in a human donor in good health. CDR3 coding DNA: TGTGCCAGCAGCACGCAGGGTACCTCCTACGAGCAGTACTTC. Residues: CASSTQGTSYEQYF.